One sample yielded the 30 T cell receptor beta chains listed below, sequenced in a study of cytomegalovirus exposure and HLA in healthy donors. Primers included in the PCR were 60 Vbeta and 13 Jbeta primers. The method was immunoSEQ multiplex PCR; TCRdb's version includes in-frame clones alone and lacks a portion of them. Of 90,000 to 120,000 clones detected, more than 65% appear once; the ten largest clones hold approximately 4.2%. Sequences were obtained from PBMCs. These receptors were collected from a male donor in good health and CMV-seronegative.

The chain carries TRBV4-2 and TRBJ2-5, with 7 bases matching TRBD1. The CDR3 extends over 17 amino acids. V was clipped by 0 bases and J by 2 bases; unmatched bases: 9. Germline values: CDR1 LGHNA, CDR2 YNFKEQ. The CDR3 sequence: CASSQEKGAGGQETQYF. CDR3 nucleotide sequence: TGTGCCAGCAGCCAAGAAAAGGGGGCGGGTGGTCAAGAGACCCAGTACTTC.

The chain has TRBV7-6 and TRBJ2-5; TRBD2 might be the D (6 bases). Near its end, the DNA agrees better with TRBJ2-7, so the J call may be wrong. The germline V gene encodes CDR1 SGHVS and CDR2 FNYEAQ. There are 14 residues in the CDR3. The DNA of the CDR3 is TGTGCCAGCAGCTCTACGGGCGGGACCTACGAGCAGTACTTC. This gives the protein CASSSTGGTYEQYF.

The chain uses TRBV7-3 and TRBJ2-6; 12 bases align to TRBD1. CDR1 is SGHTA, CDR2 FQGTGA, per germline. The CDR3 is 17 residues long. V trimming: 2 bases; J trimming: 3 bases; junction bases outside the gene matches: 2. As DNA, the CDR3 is TGTGCCAGCAGCTTAGGGACAGGGGGCGGTGGGGCCAACGTCCTGACTTTC. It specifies CASSLGTGGGGANVLTF.

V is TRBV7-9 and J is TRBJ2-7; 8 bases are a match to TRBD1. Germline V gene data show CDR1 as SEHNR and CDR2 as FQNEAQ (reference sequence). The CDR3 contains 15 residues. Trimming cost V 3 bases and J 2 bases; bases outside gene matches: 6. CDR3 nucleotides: TGTGCCAGCAGCTTCCGACAGGGGCCAACCTACGAGCAGTACTTC. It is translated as CASSFRQGPTYEQYF.

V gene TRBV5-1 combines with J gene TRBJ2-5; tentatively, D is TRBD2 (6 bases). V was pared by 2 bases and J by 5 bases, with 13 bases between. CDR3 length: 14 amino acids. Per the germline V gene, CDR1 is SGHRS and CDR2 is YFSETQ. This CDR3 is CASSFNLAQETQYF. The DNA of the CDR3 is TGCGCCAGCAGCTTCAATCTAGCGCAGGAGACCCAGTACTTC. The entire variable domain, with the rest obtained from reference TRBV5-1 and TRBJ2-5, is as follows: KAGVTQTPRYLIKTRGQQVTLSCSPISGHRSVSWYQQTPGQGLQFLFEYFSETQRNKGNFPGRFSGRQFSNSRSEMNVSTLELGDSALYLCASSFNLAQETQYFGPGTRLLVL.

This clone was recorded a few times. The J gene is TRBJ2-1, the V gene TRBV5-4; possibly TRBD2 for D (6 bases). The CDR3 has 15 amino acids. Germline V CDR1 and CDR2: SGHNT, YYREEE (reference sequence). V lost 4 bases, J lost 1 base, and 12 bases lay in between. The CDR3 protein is CASSEGLISYNEQFF. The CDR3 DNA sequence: TGTGCCAGCAGCGAGGGACTCATTTCCTACAATGAGCAGTTCTTC.

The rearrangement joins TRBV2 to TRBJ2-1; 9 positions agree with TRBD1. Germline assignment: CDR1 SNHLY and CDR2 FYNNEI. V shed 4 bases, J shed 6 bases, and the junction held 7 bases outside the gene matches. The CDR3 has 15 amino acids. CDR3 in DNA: TGTGCCAGCAGTGGACGATGGGGACAGGGCAATGAGCAGTTCTTC. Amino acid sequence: CASSGRWGQGNEQFF.

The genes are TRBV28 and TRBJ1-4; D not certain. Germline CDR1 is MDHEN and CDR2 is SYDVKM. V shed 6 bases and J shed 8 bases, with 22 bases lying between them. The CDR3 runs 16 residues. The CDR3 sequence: CASRDKISGWREKLFF. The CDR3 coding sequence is TGTGCCAGCAGAGATAAGATCAGTGGCTGGAGGGAAAAACTGTTTTTT. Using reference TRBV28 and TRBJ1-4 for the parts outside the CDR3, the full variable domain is DVKVTQSSRYLVKRTGEKVFLECVQDMDHENMFWYRQDPGLGLRLIYFSYDVKMKEKGDIPEGYSVSREKKERFSLILESASTNQTSMYLCASRDKISGWREKLFFGSGTQLSVL.

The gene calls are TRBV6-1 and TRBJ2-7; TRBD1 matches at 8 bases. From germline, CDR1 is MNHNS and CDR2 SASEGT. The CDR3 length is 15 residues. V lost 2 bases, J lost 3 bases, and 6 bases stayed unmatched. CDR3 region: CASSETPGTGYEQYF. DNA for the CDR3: TGTGCCAGCAGTGAAACGCCCGGGACAGGCTACGAGCAGTACTTC.

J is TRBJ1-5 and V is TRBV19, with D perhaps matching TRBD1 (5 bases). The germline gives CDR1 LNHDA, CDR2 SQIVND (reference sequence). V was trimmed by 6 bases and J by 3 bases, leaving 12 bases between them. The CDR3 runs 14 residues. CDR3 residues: CASRTGYANQPQHF. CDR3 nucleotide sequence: TGTGCCAGTAGAACAGGATACGCCAATCAGCCCCAGCATTTT.

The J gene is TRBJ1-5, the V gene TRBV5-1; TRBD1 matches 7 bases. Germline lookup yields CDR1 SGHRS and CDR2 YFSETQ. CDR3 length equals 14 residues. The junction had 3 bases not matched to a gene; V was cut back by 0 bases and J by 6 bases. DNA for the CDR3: TGCGCCAGCAGCTTGGAGGGGGCGGGTCAGCCCCAGCATTTT. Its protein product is CASSLEGAGQPQHF. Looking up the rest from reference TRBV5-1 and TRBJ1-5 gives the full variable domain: KAGVTQTPRYLIKTRGQQVTLSCSPISGHRSVSWYQQTPGQGLQFLFEYFSETQRNKGNFPGRFSGRQFSNSRSEMNVSTLELGDSALYLCASSLEGAGQPQHFGDGTRLSIL.

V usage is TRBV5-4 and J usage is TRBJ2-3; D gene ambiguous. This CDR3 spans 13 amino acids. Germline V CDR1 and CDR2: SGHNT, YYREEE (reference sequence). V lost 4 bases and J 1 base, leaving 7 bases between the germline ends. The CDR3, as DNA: TGTGCCAGCAGCGTTTTCGGCACAGATACGCAGTATTTT. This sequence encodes CASSVFGTDTQYF.

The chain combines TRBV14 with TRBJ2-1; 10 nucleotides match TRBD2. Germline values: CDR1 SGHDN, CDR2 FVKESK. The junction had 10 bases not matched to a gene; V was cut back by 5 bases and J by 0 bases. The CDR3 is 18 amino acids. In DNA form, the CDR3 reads TGTGCCAGCAGCTCGACTAGCGGGTACCACAGCTCCTACAATGAGCAGTTCTTC. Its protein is CASSSTSGYHSSYNEQFF. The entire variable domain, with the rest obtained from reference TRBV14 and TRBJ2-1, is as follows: EAGVTQFPSHSVIEKGQTVTLRCDPISGHDNLYWYRRVMGKEIKFLLHFVKESKQDESGMPNNRFLAERTGGTYSTLKVQPAELEDSGVYFCASSSTSGYHSSYNEQFFGPGTRLTVL.

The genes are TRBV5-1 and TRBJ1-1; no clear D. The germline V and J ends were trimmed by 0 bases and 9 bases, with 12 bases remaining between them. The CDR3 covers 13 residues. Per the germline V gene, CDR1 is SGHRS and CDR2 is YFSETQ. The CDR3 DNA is TGCGCCAGCAGCTTGGGGGAGGGTAGCCAAGCTTTCTTT. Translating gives CASSLGEGSQAFF.

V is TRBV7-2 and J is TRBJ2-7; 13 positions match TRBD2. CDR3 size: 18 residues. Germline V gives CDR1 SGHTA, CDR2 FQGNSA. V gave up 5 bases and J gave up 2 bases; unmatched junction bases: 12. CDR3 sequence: CASSPGLAGNGPAYEQYF. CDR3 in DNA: TGTGCCAGCAGCCCGGGACTAGCGGGAAATGGTCCCGCCTACGAGCAGTACTTC. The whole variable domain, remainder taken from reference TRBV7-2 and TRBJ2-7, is GAGVSQSPSNKVTEKGKDVELRCDPISGHTALYWYRQSLGQGLEFLIYFQGNSAPDKSGLPSDRFSAERTGGSVSTLTIQRTQQEDSAVYLCASSPGLAGNGPAYEQYFGPGTRLTVT.

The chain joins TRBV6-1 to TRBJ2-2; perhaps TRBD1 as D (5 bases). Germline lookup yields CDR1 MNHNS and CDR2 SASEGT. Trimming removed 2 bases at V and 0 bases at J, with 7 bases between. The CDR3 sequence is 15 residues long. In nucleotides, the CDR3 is TGTGCCAGCAGTGAAAGGGGCCCGAACACCGGGGAGCTGTTTTTT. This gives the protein CASSERGPNTGELFF.

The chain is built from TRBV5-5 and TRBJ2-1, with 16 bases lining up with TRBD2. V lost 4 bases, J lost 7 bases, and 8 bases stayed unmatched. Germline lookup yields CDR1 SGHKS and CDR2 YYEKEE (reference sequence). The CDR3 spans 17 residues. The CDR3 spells CASSRGLAGGPRNEQFF. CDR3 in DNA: TGTGCCAGCAGCAGGGGACTAGCGGGAGGGCCGAGAAATGAGCAGTTCTTC.

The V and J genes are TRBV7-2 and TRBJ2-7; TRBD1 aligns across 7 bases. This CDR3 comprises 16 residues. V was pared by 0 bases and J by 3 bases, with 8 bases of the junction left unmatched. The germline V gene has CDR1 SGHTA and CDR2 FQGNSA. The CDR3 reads CASSLAHRGLVYEQYF. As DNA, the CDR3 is TGTGCCAGCAGCTTAGCGCACAGGGGTTTAGTCTACGAGCAGTACTTC.

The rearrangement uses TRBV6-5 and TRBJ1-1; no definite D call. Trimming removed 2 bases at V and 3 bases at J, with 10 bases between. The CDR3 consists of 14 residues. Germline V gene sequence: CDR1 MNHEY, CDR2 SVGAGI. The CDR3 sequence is CASSYEGTYTEAFF. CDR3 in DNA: TGTGCCAGCAGTTACGAGGGTACCTACACTGAAGCTTTCTTT.

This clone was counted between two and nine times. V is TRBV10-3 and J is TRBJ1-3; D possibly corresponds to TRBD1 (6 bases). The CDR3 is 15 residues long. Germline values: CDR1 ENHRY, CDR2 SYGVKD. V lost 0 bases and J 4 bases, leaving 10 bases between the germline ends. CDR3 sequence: CAISESTGRGNTIYF. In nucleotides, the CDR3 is TGTGCCATCAGTGAGTCTACAGGGAGAGGAAACACCATATATTTT.

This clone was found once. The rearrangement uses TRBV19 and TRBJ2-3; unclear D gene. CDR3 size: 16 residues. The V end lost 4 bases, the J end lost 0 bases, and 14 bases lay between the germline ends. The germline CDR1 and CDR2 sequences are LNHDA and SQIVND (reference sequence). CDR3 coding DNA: TGTGCCAGTAGTACCTCCTCGTCCTTTAGCACAGATACGCAGTATTTT. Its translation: CASSTSSSFSTDTQYF.

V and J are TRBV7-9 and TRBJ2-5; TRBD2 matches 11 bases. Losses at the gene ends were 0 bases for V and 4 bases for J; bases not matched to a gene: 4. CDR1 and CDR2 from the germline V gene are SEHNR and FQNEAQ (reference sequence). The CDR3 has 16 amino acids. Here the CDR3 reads CASSLASGRALETQYF. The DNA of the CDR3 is TGTGCCAGCAGCTTAGCTAGCGGGAGGGCCTTAGAGACCCAGTACTTC.

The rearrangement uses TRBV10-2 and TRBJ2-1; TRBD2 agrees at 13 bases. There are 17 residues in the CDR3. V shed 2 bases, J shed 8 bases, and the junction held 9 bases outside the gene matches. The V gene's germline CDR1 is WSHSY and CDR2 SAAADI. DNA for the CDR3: TGCGCCAGCAGTGAGGGACTAGCGGGAGAGGTGGGCGATGAGCAGTTCTTC. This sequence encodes CASSEGLAGEVGDEQFF.

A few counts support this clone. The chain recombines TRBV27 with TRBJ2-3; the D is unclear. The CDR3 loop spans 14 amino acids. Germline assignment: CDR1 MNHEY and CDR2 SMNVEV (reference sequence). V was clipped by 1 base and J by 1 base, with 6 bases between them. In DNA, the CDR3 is TGTGCCAGCAGTTTATATCCAGGCACAGATACGCAGTATTTT. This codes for CASSLYPGTDTQYF.

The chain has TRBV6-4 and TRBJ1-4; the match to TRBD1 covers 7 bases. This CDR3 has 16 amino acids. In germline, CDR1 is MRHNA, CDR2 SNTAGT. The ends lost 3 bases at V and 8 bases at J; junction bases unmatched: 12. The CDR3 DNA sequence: TGTGCCAGCAGTGAAACGGGATTGTCAGGGGGGGAAAAACTGTTTTTT. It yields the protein CASSETGLSGGEKLFF.

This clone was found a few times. The CDR3 sequence is CASSPSSPRGNEQFF. CDR3 nucleotide sequence: TGTGCCAGCAGTCCGTCATCGCCCCGGGGCAATGAGCAGTTCTTC. V is TRBV28 and J is TRBJ2-1; TRBD2 might be the D (5 bases). Germline values: CDR1 MDHEN, CDR2 SYDVKM. The CDR3 spans 15 residues. The V end was cut by 5 bases, the J end by 6 bases, with 17 bases between. Using reference TRBV28 and TRBJ2-1 for the parts outside the CDR3, the full variable domain is DVKVTQSSRYLVKRTGEKVFLECVQDMDHENMFWYRQDPGLGLRLIYFSYDVKMKEKGDIPEGYSVSREKKERFSLILESASTNQTSMYLCASSPSSPRGNEQFFGPGTRLTVL.

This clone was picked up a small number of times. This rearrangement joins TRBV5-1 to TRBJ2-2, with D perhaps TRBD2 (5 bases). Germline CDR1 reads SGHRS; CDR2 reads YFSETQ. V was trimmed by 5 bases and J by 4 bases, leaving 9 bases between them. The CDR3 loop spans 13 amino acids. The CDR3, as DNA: TGCGCCAGCAGACCCGGGGTCACCGGGGAGCTGTTTTTT. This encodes CASRPGVTGELFF. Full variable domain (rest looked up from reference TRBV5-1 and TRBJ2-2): KAGVTQTPRYLIKTRGQQVTLSCSPISGHRSVSWYQQTPGQGLQFLFEYFSETQRNKGNFPGRFSGRQFSNSRSEMNVSTLELGDSALYLCASRPGVTGELFFGEGSRLTVL.

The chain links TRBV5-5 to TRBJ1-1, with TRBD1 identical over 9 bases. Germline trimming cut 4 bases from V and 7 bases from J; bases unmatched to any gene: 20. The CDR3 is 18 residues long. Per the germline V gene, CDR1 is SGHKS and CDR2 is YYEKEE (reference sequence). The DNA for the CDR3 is TGTGCCAGCAGCCCCAGACTAAGGGACAGGGCTCAGGTGGGTGAAGCTTTCTTT. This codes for CASSPRLRDRAQVGEAFF.

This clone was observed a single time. The CDR3 DNA reads as TGTGCCAGCTCAAGTTGGGGGACAGGCGAGCAGTACTTC. Its translation is CASSSWGTGEQYF. The rearrangement uses TRBV28 and TRBJ2-7; 8 bases line up with TRBD1. Per the germline V gene, CDR1 is MDHEN and CDR2 is SYDVKM. The CDR3 is made up of 13 amino acids. V dropped 8 bases and J dropped 6; count of bases not matched to a gene: 9.

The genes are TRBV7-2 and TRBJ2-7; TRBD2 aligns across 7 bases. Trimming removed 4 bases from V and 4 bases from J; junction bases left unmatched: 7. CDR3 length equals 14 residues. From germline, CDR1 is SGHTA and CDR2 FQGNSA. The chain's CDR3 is CASSSRDYGYEQYF. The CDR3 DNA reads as TGTGCCAGCAGCTCCCGGGACTACGGGTACGAGCAGTACTTC.